The source of this T cell receptor (beta chain) is a study of blood T cell repertoires in COVID-19 (TCRdb year 2020). Notes on the research overall: Samples covering the acute and convalescent phases of COVID-19 were provided by collaborators in the United States, Italy and Spain. The material from the prospective study consisted of cDNA or gDNA derived from T cells, B-cell-depleted T cells, or PBMCs. Subjects who had been exposed to COVID-19, were actively infected with it, or had recovered from it provided the deeply sampled blood TCRbeta repertoires that made up the dataset. The repertoires were released in a freely available public database intended as a resource for research on the immune response to SARS-CoV-2. Samples were obtained from the ongoing ImmuneRACE study (first 160 participants) and from some 1,200 subjects provided by 6 global collaborators. Nearly every sample came with metadata listing a de-identified subject ID, COVID-19 status, age in years and sex. HLA class I and class II types, where available, came from metadata supplied by the sample provider rather than from assay-based typing. Overall study outcomes, separate from this receptor: How much clinical and demographic metadata was included differed by source and by participant, and the metadata was provided uncurated.

Comments on this clone: No cognate antigen has been identified for it. Within one base of it there is no much larger clone, and no base qualities were kept.

The immunoSEQ Assay, a bias-controlled multiplex PCR, was used to amplify TCRbeta CDR3 regions from genomic DNA. For the original study's pipeline: Nucleated cell counts per sample were estimated from amplification of reference gene primers within the assay. To quantify the absolute abundance of each unique TCRbeta CDR3 rearrangement, sequence reads were collapsed and filtered. For each sample, productive Simpson clonality was calculated as the square root of Simpson's diversity index over productive rearrangements. TCRdb carries this immuneACCESS record with in-frame sequences only. Its versions omit some clonotypes, under half of them owing to an unresolved V gene in the studies checked, with the rest unexplained. V, J and clone size are taken as reported in that table, and D and trimming were inferred from the DNA itself. The sample profile shows 250,000 to 350,000 clones; about nine tenths of them were found once. The ten largest clonotypes hold 12% of the sample.

From the germline V gene, CDR1 is MNHEY and CDR2 is SVGAGI. The CDR3 covers 15 residues, taking in both the cysteine and the phenylalanine. Of all the DNA, just the CDR3 is kept, 45 bases in frame from base 1. V is pruned by 6 bases and J by 0 bases, leaving 6 bases of the junction without a gene match. Collaborating institutions collected whole blood in K2EDTA tubes following their own protocols. For TCRbeta analysis, collaborators shipped samples in one of three forms: frozen whole blood, isolated PBMCs, or DNA extracted from either of those sample types. This clonotype originated in a woman aged 60-75 years with acute or convalescent COVID-19. Sequenced: peripheral blood. The chain is encoded by TRBV6-5 joined to TRBJ1-1; 8 bases in the middle match TRBD1. CDR3 loop: CASRSTGGVNTEAFF. The sequenced DNA is TGTGCCAGCAGATCCACAGGGGGAGTGAACACTGAAGCTTTCTTT.